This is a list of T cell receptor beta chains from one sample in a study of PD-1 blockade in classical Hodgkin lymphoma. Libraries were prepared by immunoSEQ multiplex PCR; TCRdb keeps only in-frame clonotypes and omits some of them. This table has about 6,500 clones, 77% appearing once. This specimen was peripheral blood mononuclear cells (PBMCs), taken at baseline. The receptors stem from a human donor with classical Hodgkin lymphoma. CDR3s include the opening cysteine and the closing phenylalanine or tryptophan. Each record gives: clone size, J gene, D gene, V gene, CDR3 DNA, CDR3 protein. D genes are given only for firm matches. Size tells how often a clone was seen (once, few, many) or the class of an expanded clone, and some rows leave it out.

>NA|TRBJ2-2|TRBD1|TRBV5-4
TGTGCCAGCAGCACCGGACAGGGGGCATATACCGGGGAGCTGTTTTTT
CASSTGQGAYTGELFF
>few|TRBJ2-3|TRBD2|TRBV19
TGTGCCAGTAGTATAAGTAGCGGGACCGATACGCAGTATTTT
CASSISSGTDTQYF
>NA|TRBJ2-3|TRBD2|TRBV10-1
TGCGCCAGTTCTAGCGGGAGTTCGACAGATACGCAGTATTTT
CASSSGSSTDTQYF
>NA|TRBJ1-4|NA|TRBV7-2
TGTGCCAGCAGCTTAGGGGGGTCGCTAGGTGAAAAACTGTTTTTT
CASSLGGSLGEKLFF
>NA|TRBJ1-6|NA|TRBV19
TGTGCCAGTACCCCGAGATTTGGGGGGGCGCTTTCACCCCTCCACTTT
CASTPRFGGALSPLHF
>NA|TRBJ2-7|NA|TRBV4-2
TGTGCCAGCAGCTGGGGGCAAACCTACGAGCAGTACTTC
CASSWGQTYEQYF
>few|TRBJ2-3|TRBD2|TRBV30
TGTGCCTGGAGTAGAGACGGGAGGGCCACAGATACGCAGTATTTT
CAWSRDGRATDTQYF
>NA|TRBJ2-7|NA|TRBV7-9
TGTGCCAGCAGCTCCATGGACAGCTACGAGCAGTACTTC
CASSSMDSYEQYF
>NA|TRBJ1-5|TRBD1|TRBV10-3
TGTGCCATCAGTGGCACGCCGAGGGGGACAGCGAACAATCAGCCCCAGCATTTT
CAISGTPRGTANNQPQHF
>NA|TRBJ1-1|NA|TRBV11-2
TGTGCCAGCAGCTTAGAGGTTTACACTGAAGCTTTCTTT
CASSLEVYTEAFF
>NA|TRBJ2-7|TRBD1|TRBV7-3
TGTGCCAGCAGCTTAGGGGGACAGGGGGCTTACGAGCAGTACTTC
CASSLGGQGAYEQYF
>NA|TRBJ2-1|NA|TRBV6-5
TGTGCCAGCAGTTACGGGTTAGGGGAGCAGTTCTTC
CASSYGLGEQFF
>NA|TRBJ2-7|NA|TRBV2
TGTGCCAGCAGTACGGACAGTTCCTACGAGCAGTACTTC
CASSTDSSYEQYF
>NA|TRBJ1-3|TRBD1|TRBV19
TGTGCCAGTAGTATGGCGACAGGGAGTTTTGGAAACACCATATATTTT
CASSMATGSFGNTIYF
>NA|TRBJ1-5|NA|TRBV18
TGTGCCAGCTCACAGGGGACATCCAGCAATCAGCCCCAGCATTTT
CASSQGTSSNQPQHF
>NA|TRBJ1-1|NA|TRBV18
TGTGCCAGCACCCTAGCCACGGTGAACACTGAAGCTTTCTTT
CASTLATVNTEAFF
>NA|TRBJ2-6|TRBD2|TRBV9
TGTGCCAGCAGCGTGCCGAGGGAGGGACCGAGCTCTGGGGCCAACGTCCTGACTTTC
CASSVPREGPSSGANVLTF
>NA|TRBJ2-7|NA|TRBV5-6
TGTGCCAGCAGCCGCCGGGGGTTTTACGAGCAGTACTTC
CASSRRGFYEQYF
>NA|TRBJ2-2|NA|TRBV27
TGTGCTTCTAATGCCAGAGGGACCAACACCGGGGAGCTGTTTTTT
CASNARGTNTGELFF
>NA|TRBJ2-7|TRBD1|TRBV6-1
TGTGCCAGCGCCCCGGGACAGGGCTACGAGCAGTACTTC
CASAPGQGYEQYF
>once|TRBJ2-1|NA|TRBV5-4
TGTGCCAGCAGCTCCCTGGGTGAGAGCTCCTACAATGAGCAGTTCTTC
CASSSLGESSYNEQFF
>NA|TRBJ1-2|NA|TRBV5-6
TGTGCCAGCAGCTTTCACGCCTATGGCTACACCTTC
CASSFHAYGYTF
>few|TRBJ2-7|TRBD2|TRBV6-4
TGTGCCAGCAGCCGACTAGCGGGAGAGGGCGAGCAGTACTTC
CASSRLAGEGEQYF
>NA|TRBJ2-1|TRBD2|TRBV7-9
TGTGCCAGCAGCCGACATGGGGACTACCTTTACAATGAGCAGTTCTTC
CASSRHGDYLYNEQFF
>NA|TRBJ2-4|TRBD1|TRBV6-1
TGTGCCAGCAGACCGGGACAGGTTAACATTCAGTACTTC
CASRPGQVNIQYF
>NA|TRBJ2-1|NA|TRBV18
TGTGCCAGCTCACGAACTAGAGACAATGAGCAGTTCTTC
CASSRTRDNEQFF
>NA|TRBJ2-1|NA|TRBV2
TGTGCCAGCAGTGAAGCGCTCAGGGAGATATACAATGAGCAGTTCTTC
CASSEALREIYNEQFF
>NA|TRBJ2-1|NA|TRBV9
TGTGCCAGCAGCTCTCGTGGGGGGTCTGATGAGCAGTTCTTC
CASSSRGGSDEQFF
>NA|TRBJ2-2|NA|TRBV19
TGTGCCAGTAGTTGGGGACTTACCACCGGGGAGCTGTTTTTT
CASSWGLTTGELFF
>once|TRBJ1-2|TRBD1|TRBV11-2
TGTGCCAGCAAAGCGGGACAGGGAACGGCCTATGGCTACACCTTC
CASKAGQGTAYGYTF
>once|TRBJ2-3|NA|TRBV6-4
TGTGCCAGCAGTGAGGGCGGGGATGGAGATACGCAGTATTTT
CASSEGGDGDTQYF